These 24 T cell receptor beta chains were all obtained from the same sample, sequenced in a study of blood T cell repertoires in COVID-19. Sequenced by immunoSEQ multiplex PCR; TCRdb stores in-frame clones only, minus some. The sample holds 50,000 to 65,000 clones; roughly 90% are singletons and the top ten take 5% to 6%. The specimen sequenced was peripheral blood. Receptor source: a human donor in a cohort sampled during active COVID-19.

The J gene is TRBJ2-7, the V gene TRBV12-3 or TRBV12-4; no definite D call. The CDR3 spans 13 residues. V lost 5 bases and J lost 3, with 11 bases in between. The CDR3 coding sequence is TGTGCCAGCAGTGAAGCAGAGGACTACGAGCAGTACTTC. This codes for CASSEAEDYEQYF.

The chain uses TRBV2 and TRBJ2-7; perhaps TRBD2 as D (6 bases). V shed 9 bases and J shed 1 base, with 13 bases lying between them. The CDR3 is 13 residues long. Germline V gives CDR1 SNHLY, CDR2 FYNNEI. CDR3 DNA: TGTGCCAGTAGGGAGGTCCTATCCTACGAGCAGTACTTC. It yields the protein CASREVLSYEQYF.

This CDR3 is CASSFSGFAEAFF. CDR3 in DNA: TGTGCCAGCAGTTTTAGCGGGTTTGCTGAAGCTTTCTTT. The rearrangement uses TRBV28 and TRBJ1-1; D not certain. Trimming took 3 bases from V and 6 from J, leaving 11 bases between them. Germline V gene data show CDR1 as MDHEN and CDR2 as SYDVKM. The CDR3 spans 13 residues.

The chain has TRBV12-3 or TRBV12-4 and TRBJ1-1; no clear D. CDR3 size: 13 residues. The V end was cut by 3 bases, the J end by 2 bases, with 7 bases between. The CDR3 loop is CASSFEGNTEAFF. The CDR3 bases are TGTGCCAGCAGTTTTGAGGGAAACACTGAAGCTTTCTTT.

The rearrangement joins TRBV4-1 to TRBJ2-7, with TRBD1 matching over 9 bases. This CDR3 has 15 amino acids. V shed 0 bases and J 3 bases; nucleotides not matched to a gene: 3. From germline, CDR1 is MGHRA and CDR2 YSYEKL. CDR3 protein: CASSQDWDRVYEQYF. The CDR3 nucleotides are TGCGCCAGCAGCCAAGATTGGGACAGGGTCTACGAGCAGTACTTC.

The chain has TRBV19 and TRBJ2-2; no clear D gene. The CDR3 is 14 residues long. Germline lookup yields CDR1 LNHDA and CDR2 SQIVND (reference sequence). The V and J ends lost 11 bases and 4 bases respectively, with 17 bases between them. CDR3 loop: CASRHHAGTGELFF. The CDR3 region has the DNA TGTGCCTCGAGGCACCACGCCGGCACCGGGGAGCTGTTTTTT.

V usage is TRBV19 and J usage is TRBJ1-5, with D perhaps matching TRBD1 (6 bases). Deletions cut 5 bases from V and 10 bases from J, with 15 bases between. The CDR3 has 13 residues. Per germline, CDR1 LNHDA and CDR2 SQIVND (reference sequence). CDR3 DNA sequence: TGTGCCAGTAGTGTGGGGGACATTCGACCCCAGCATTTT. This codes for CASSVGDIRPQHF.

The gene calls are TRBV10-3 and TRBJ2-7, with 10 positions matching TRBD1. V was clipped by 2 bases and J by 4 bases; unmatched bases: 5. This CDR3 has 15 residues. Germline CDR1 and CDR2: ENHRY and SYGVKD. The CDR3 reads CAISEIRDRGYEQYF. DNA of the CDR3: TGTGCCATCAGTGAGATTAGGGACAGGGGTTACGAGCAGTACTTC.

This rearrangement joins TRBV27 to TRBJ2-3; D unclear. This CDR3 is built from 18 residues. Germline V gives CDR1 MNHEY, CDR2 SMNVEV (reference sequence). V lost 1 base to trimming and J lost 0 bases, with 17 bases between them. CDR3 DNA: TGTGCCAGCAGTTTATACCCCCCCCAGTTGCCTAGCACAGATACGCAGTATTTT. As protein: CASSLYPPQLPSTDTQYF.

The chain is built from TRBV6-6 and TRBJ2-1, with D maybe TRBD1 (5 bases). CDR1 MNHNY and CDR2 SVGAGI come from the germline V gene (reference sequence). The CDR3 contains 12 residues. V was clipped by 4 bases and J by 9 bases, with 10 bases between them. The CDR3 reads CASSFLRVEQFF. The DNA for the CDR3 is TGTGCCAGCAGTTTCCTCAGGGTTGAGCAGTTCTTC.

The rearrangement uses TRBV2 and TRBJ2-5; TRBD2 aligns across 7 bases. Germline V gives CDR1 SNHLY, CDR2 FYNNEI. The V segment lost 4 bases and the J segment 5 bases; nucleotides outside the gene matches: 10. CDR3 length: 15 amino acids. The CDR3 here is CASSVGRGGFETQYF. The CDR3 nucleotides are TGTGCCAGCAGTGTGGGACGCGGGGGATTTGAGACCCAGTACTTC.

The genes are TRBV6-5 and TRBJ2-1; 15 nucleotides agree with TRBD2. CDR3 size: 15 residues. The ends lost 6 bases at V and 4 bases at J; junction bases unmatched: 1. Germline CDR1 MNHEY, CDR2 SVGAGI. The CDR3 protein is CASRGTSGGYNEQFF. The CDR3 DNA follows: TGTGCCAGCAGGGGGACTAGCGGGGGGTACAATGAGCAGTTCTTC.

V usage is TRBV9 and J usage is TRBJ2-5; TRBD1 aligns across 7 bases. Germline loops: CDR1 SGDLS, CDR2 YYNGEE. The CDR3 runs 15 residues. V trimming: 0 bases; J trimming: 1 base; junction bases outside the gene matches: 3. As DNA, the CDR3 is TGTGCCAGCAGCGTAGGAGGGGGCAGCCAAGAGACCCAGTACTTC. Translated, it gives CASSVGGGSQETQYF. Full variable domain (missing parts from reference TRBV9 and TRBJ2-5): DSGVTQTPKHLITATGQRVTLRCSPRSGDLSVYWYQQSLDQGLQFLIQYYNGEERAKGNILERFSAQQFPDLHSELNLSSLELGDSALYFCASSVGGGSQETQYFGPGTRLLVL.

This clone has a single count. The chain combines TRBV5-1 with TRBJ1-3; the match to TRBD1 covers 8 bases. The CDR3 contains 15 residues. Germline loops: CDR1 SGHRS, CDR2 YFSETQ. Trimming at V came to 2 bases and at J to 7 bases, leaving 8 bases not matched to a gene. The CDR3 is CASSFSGQGRNTIYF. The CDR3 bases are TGCGCCAGCAGCTTCTCAGGACAGGGCCGTAACACCATATATTTT.

The J gene is TRBJ2-7, the V gene TRBV2; 12 bases fit TRBD1. Germline CDR1 reads SNHLY; CDR2 reads FYNNEI. V was clipped by 4 bases and J by 6 bases; unmatched bases: 1. The CDR3 spans 13 residues. The CDR3 region has the DNA TGTGCCAGCAGTGCGGGACAGGGGGCCGAGCAGTACTTC. It yields the protein CASSAGQGAEQYF.

The chain employs TRBV5-1 and TRBJ2-7; the D is unclear. V lost 7 bases and J 2 bases, leaving 13 bases between the germline ends. The CDR3 is 13 amino acids. Germline CDR1 and CDR2: SGHRS and YFSETQ. CDR3 residues: CASRNMYPYEQYF. CDR3 in DNA: TGCGCCAGCCGTAATATGTATCCCTACGAGCAGTACTTC. Together with reference TRBV5-1 and TRBJ2-7, the CDR3 gives the full variable domain: KAGVTQTPRYLIKTRGQQVTLSCSPISGHRSVSWYQQTPGQGLQFLFEYFSETQRNKGNFPGRFSGRQFSNSRSEMNVSTLELGDSALYLCASRNMYPYEQYFGPGTRLTVT.

The chain uses TRBV18 and TRBJ1-5; 9 bases are a match to TRBD1. V shed 4 bases, J shed 5 bases, and the junction held 3 bases outside the gene matches. Per germline, CDR1 KGHSH and CDR2 LQKENI. CDR3 length: 14 residues. The CDR3 protein is CASSRQGVDQPQHF. CDR3 in DNA: TGTGCCAGCTCACGACAGGGGGTGGATCAGCCCCAGCATTTT.

This clone came up once. The rearrangement links TRBV29-1 to TRBJ2-7; a possible D gene is TRBD2 (7 bases). CDR3 length: 13 amino acids. Looked up from germline, CDR1 is SQVTM and CDR2 is ANQGSEA. V lost 2 bases and J lost 4, with 12 bases in between. CDR3 nucleotide sequence: TGCAGCGTTGAATCCCGGGGGGCTTACGAGCAGTACTTC. Its translation: CSVESRGAYEQYF.

The chain joins TRBV7-2 to TRBJ1-5; D is unclear. V was trimmed by 5 bases and J by 7 bases, leaving 9 bases between them. Germline V CDR1 and CDR2: SGHTA, FQGNSA. This CDR3 is 12 amino acids long. CDR3 nucleotides: TGTGCCAGCAGCCCCCCGGGGCAGCCCCAGCATTTT. Translating gives CASSPPGQPQHF.

The rearrangement uses TRBV30 and TRBJ2-7; 10 nucleotides line up with TRBD2. This CDR3 is built from 18 residues. Trimming removed 0 bases from V and 0 bases from J; junction bases left unmatched: 11. Looked up from germline, CDR1 is GTSNPN and CDR2 is SVGIG (reference sequence). For the CDR3, the DNA is TGTGCCTGGAGTGTAGATAGCGGGAGGTTCGGAGTCTCCTACGAGCAGTACTTC. It encodes CAWSVDSGRFGVSYEQYF.

V usage is TRBV11-2 and J usage is TRBJ2-3; possible D gene TRBD2, 6 bases. The germline V gene encodes CDR1 SGHAT and CDR2 FQNNGV. V lost 0 bases, J lost 5 bases, and 12 bases lay in between. The CDR3 length is 15 residues. The CDR3 reads CASSLEIAGIDTQYF. CDR3 coding DNA: TGTGCCAGCAGCTTAGAAATCGCGGGGATAGATACGCAGTATTTT.

The CDR3 loop reads CATTRGTGNLYSRYEQYF. The CDR3 nucleotides read TGTGCCACCACGCGGGGGACGGGAAATCTCTACAGCCGCTACGAGCAGTACTTC. V usage is TRBV10-3 and J usage is TRBJ2-7; 7 bases map to TRBD2. There are 18 residues in the CDR3. CDR1 ENHRY and CDR2 SYGVKD come from the germline V gene. The J segment lost 3 bases and the V segment lost 10 bases, leaving 24 bases of the junction unmatched.

The chain links TRBV20-1 to TRBJ1-2, with D uncertain. V was cut by 3 bases and J by 6 bases, with 8 bases left in between. The CDR3 contains 11 residues. CDR1 and CDR2 (germline): DFQATT, SNEGSKA (reference sequence). The CDR3 coding sequence is TGCAGTGCTAGCCGCCAGAATGGCTACACCTTC. Translation gives CSASRQNGYTF.

The CDR3 DNA reads TGCGCCAGCAATCCGGCGGGGGAAAGCACAGATACGCAGTATTTT. It yields the protein CASNPAGESTDTQYF. The J gene is TRBJ2-3, the V gene TRBV5-1, with 7 bases identical to TRBD2. After removal of 6 bases from V and 0 bases from J, the junction contained 7 bases not matched to a gene. Per the germline V gene, CDR1 is SGHRS and CDR2 is YFSETQ. This CDR3 spans 15 amino acids.